This TCR beta chain was profiled in a study of PD-1 blockade in classical Hodgkin lymphoma. About the study: Patients in the cohort were put on intravenous nivolumab, 3 mg/kg every 2 weeks.

Using immunoSEQ multiplex PCR, the repertoire was profiled, and TCRdb retains in-frame clones only, with some absent. The sample consists of tens of thousands of clones, 80% to 90% of them appearing once. Study-level points and caveats: Complete responders entered with baseline diversity on par with newly diagnosed patients, the results showed. Anyone who began nivolumab under 1 year after ASCT was excluded.

This clone was counted only a few times. The antigen is unknown. Brentuximab vedotin exposure varied, and every patient relapsed after autologous stem cell transplantation. The CDR3 length is 13 residues. The V and J ends lost 5 bases and 5 bases respectively, with 10 bases between them. Per germline, CDR1 SGHDT and CDR2 YYEEEE. The sample was peripheral blood mononuclear cells (PBMCs), taken before the second cycle of nivolumab. The TCR was taken from a human donor with classical Hodgkin lymphoma. The chain combines TRBV5-6 with TRBJ2-2, with a tentative D call TRBD1 (6 bases). CDR3 loop: CASRGTGTGELFF. DNA of the CDR3: TGTGCCAGCAGGGGTACAGGGACCGGGGAGCTGTTTTTT.